This T cell receptor (beta chain) was identified during a study of T cells in Graves' hyperthyroidism and ophthalmopathy (dated by TCRdb to the late 2010s). Looking at the study overall: Peripheral blood was sampled at the time of initial diagnosis, prior to any treatment. The study also compared thyroid tissue and blood T-cell repertoires from five or six Graves' hyperthyroidism patients. For training and testing, the 80 to 100 patients in the discovery cohort were randomly divided in a 7:3 ratio. Prospective prediction of ophthalmopathy was tested in an independent validation cohort of approximately 19 hyperthyroidism patients and 17 patients who later progressed to ophthalmopathy. After blood sampling, hyperthyroidism patients were treated with methimazole at a starting dose of 30 mg daily, and ophthalmopathy patients were treated with high-dose intravenous methylprednisolone. According to the paper, TCR Vbeta CDR3 sequencing was carried out on 135 peripheral blood samples, which came from fewer than 50 ophthalmopathy, under 80 hyperthyroidism and roughly 17 progressor patients. To identify TCR V-J signatures that set the groups apart, the researchers used a discovery cohort of 90 to 100 patients, made up of 40 to 45 with Graves' ophthalmopathy and approximately 57 with stable Graves' hyperthyroidism. Broader findings and caveats from the paper: Most expanded thyroid clonotypes (frequency above 0.001) were also detected in blood, a finding suggesting that blood repertoires may reflect thyroid immune responses. In cross-validation, a model built on a 13 V-J signature told ophthalmopathy apart from stable hyperthyroidism with approximately 91% sensitivity and roughly 83% specificity, and in testing the same model reached 80%/75%. No statistical method was used to set the sample size in advance, and investigators knew the group allocation. In validation, the model predicted progression to ophthalmopathy a median of roughly 6.2 months before onset, with approximately 68% sensitivity and about 75% specificity.

Ophthalmopathy patients had moderately to severely active disease, Clinical Activity Score of at least 3, NOSPECS grade of at least 4, and duration under 3 months. Any patient with an uncontrolled infection, another autoimmune disease, pregnancy or lactation was excluded. Diagnoses were established on the basis of clinical symptoms, serum thyroxine and TRAb, thyroid ultrasound, and orbital computed tomography. PBMCs were separated from 10 ml of fresh peripheral blood using Ficoll-Paque density gradient centrifugation. Total RNA was extracted using Trizol reagent, and RNA quality was assessed on an Agilent 2100 Bioanalyzer. TCR beta CDR3 regions were amplified from RNA transcripts. A first-round RT-PCR of the TCR CDR3 used the HTBI primer set with the Qiagen OneStep RT-PCR kit. Libraries were constructed in a second round of multiplex PCR, after which size selection and purification were carried out. Sequencing of the libraries was done on an Illumina HiSeq2000 using paired-end 100 bp reads. Regarding the original processing steps: Raw data were processed with SOAPnuke, discarding reads with adapters, uncalled bases, mean Phred below 15, or no exact constant-primer or identifier match. COPE v1.2.5 was used to merge the high-quality paired reads, and each unique nucleotide sequence was defined as a clonotype. MiTCR v1.1 was used to align clonotypes to the IMGT TRBV, TRBD and TRBJ reference segments. Analysis was restricted to V-J combinations with a frequency above 0.0001, which covered roughly 99% of repertoires. A TCS score was defined as the ratio between F50 (clonal expansion) and ExV (chaos), using BLOSUM62-based TCRdist between CDR3 peptides within each V-J. Welch's t-statistics and random forest reduced 450 to 600 V-J features to under 15, which were used in a naive Bayes classifier (R e1071). TCRdb redid the processing of the public reads, applying fastp at Q25 and MiXCR, and retained in-frame beta chains. One record per CDR3 amino acid sequence lists the most common genes and DNA. Clone size and V and J calls follow TCRdb, not the original study. The sample profile shows 560,000 or so distinct CDR3 sequences; less than 20% of them were found once. The top ten constitute 47% of the sample.

V and J are truncated by 2 bases and 8 bases respectively, leaving an intervening sequence of 10 bases. The cysteine opens and the phenylalanine closes a CDR3 of 13 amino acids. Of all the DNA, just the CDR3 is kept, 39 bases in frame from base 1. Via the germline V gene, CDR1 is SGHRS and CDR2 YFSETQ. With regard to this clonotype: Its antigen is unknown. Base qualities are missing; no much larger clone stands one base away.

Input material: blood. The receptor was derived from a man aged 35 to 55 with Graves' ophthalmopathy. The V and J genes are TRBV5-1 and TRBJ1-4, with the D segment identity uncertain. The nucleotides read TGCGCCAGCAGCTTAGAGGGTACAGAAAAACTGTTTTTT. Its protein is CASSLEGTEKLFF.